The 15 T cell receptor beta chains in this list originate from one sample, sequenced in a study of cytomegalovirus exposure and HLA in healthy donors. Both 60 Vbeta primers and 13 Jbeta primers went into the PCR. Here immunoSEQ multiplex PCR was the method, and the copy in TCRdb shows in-frame clones only, minus some. Counted here are about 160,000 clones, roughly 77% occurring once; the ten biggest clones make up about 3.5%. Sample: PBMCs. Receptor source: a human donor in good health.

Within the sample, this clone is medium-sized. J is TRBJ2-1 and V is TRBV7-3; D unresolved. The CDR3 is 9 amino acids. Between the trimmed V and J ends, which lost 8 bases and 7 bases, there was a span of 3 bases. In germline, CDR1 is SGHTA, CDR2 FQGTGA. This CDR3 reads CASPNEQFF. CDR3 coding DNA: TGTGCCAGCCCAAATGAGCAGTTCTTC.

The count of this clone is one. The chain couples TRBV5-6 to TRBJ1-5; 12 bases map to TRBD1. Germline V gives CDR1 SGHDT, CDR2 YYEEEE. This CDR3 is 16 amino acids long. Germline trimming cut 1 base from V and 7 bases from J; bases unmatched to any gene: 6. DNA of the CDR3: TGTGCCAGCAGCTTGATGGGGACAGGGGGCGTGCAGCCCCAGCATTTT. Translated, it gives CASSLMGTGGVQPQHF.

This clone has a single count. J is TRBJ1-5 and V is TRBV28, with no clear D. Per germline, CDR1 MDHEN and CDR2 SYDVKM. The V gene lost 6 bases and the J gene lost 0 bases, with 15 bases spanning the gap. CDR3 length equals 16 residues. DNA of the CDR3: TGTGCCAGCAGCTCCCGACCGAGACTTAGCAATCAGCCCCAGCATTTT. It is translated as CASSSRPRLSNQPQHF.

This chain links TRBV6-6 with TRBJ2-3; possibly TRBD2 for D (6 bases). Trimming stripped 0 bases from V and 2 bases from J, with 12 bases between. Germline values: CDR1 MNHNY, CDR2 SVGAGI (reference sequence). This CDR3 contains 16 residues. This chain's CDR3 is CASSYSTGSSTDTQYF. CDR3 bases: TGTGCCAGCAGTTACTCGACCGGGAGTTCCACAGATACGCAGTATTTT.

The gene calls are TRBV28 and TRBJ2-1; 11 nucleotides match TRBD2. Trimming took 8 bases from V and 7 from J; bases not matched to a gene: 10. This CDR3 spans 15 amino acids. Germline assignment: CDR1 MDHEN and CDR2 SYDVKM. The DNA for the CDR3 is TGTGCCAGCGGAAAGTTGTCTAGCGGGAGGAATGAGCAGTTCTTC. It specifies CASGKLSSGRNEQFF. Together with reference TRBV28 and TRBJ2-1, the CDR3 gives the full variable domain: DVKVTQSSRYLVKRTGEKVFLECVQDMDHENMFWYRQDPGLGLRLIYFSYDVKMKEKGDIPEGYSVSREKKERFSLILESASTNQTSMYLCASGKLSSGRNEQFFGPGTRLTVL.

This chain connects TRBV6-5 to TRBJ1-5, with D perhaps matching TRBD1 (5 bases). CDR1 is MNHEY and CDR2 is SVGAGI in the germline V gene. CDR3 size: 13 residues. The ends were cut back, 6 bases at V and 5 bases at J, with 11 bases in the middle. The CDR3 DNA reads TGTGCCAGCAGAAGACAGCGGGATCAGCCCCAGCATTTT. It encodes CASRRQRDQPQHF.

The chain is built from TRBV28 and TRBJ1-2; D uncertain. The germline CDR1 and CDR2 sequences are MDHEN and SYDVKM. This CDR3 region has 13 residues. Trimming stripped 5 bases from V and 6 bases from J, with 13 bases between. The CDR3: CASSLLFGDGYTF. The CDR3 DNA is TGTGCCAGCAGTCTACTTTTCGGGGATGGCTACACCTTC.

The sample holds one count of this clone. The chain recombines TRBV7-9 with TRBJ1-1; tentatively, D is TRBD1 (6 bases). The CDR3 extends over 15 amino acids. From germline, CDR1 is SEHNR and CDR2 FQNEAQ (reference sequence). The germline V and J ends were trimmed by 5 bases and 3 bases, with 16 bases remaining between them. In nucleotides, the CDR3 is TGTGCCAGCAGCGTAGATAGACAGGCTGACACTGAAGCTTTCTTT. It is translated as CASSVDRQADTEAFF.

The chain links TRBV15 to TRBJ2-5; 8 bases match TRBD2. After removal of 8 bases from V and 4 bases from J, the junction contained 6 bases not matched to a gene. The germline V gene encodes CDR1 LNHNV and CDR2 YYDKDF (reference sequence). The CDR3 covers 13 residues. The CDR3 DNA is TGTGCCACCTATGGAGCGGGAGCAGAGACCCAGTACTTC. It codes for CATYGAGAETQYF.

The chain combines TRBV6-5 with TRBJ1-1, with D unresolved. V lost 2 bases to trimming and J lost 4 bases, with 5 bases between them. Germline V gene lookup returns CDR1 MNHEY and CDR2 SVGAGI. This CDR3 has 12 residues. The chain's CDR3 is CASSYAGTEAFF. The CDR3 DNA sequence: TGTGCCAGCAGTTACGCGGGCACTGAAGCTTTCTTT.

The rearrangement uses TRBV25-1 and TRBJ1-3, with a tentative D call TRBD1 (6 bases). The CDR3 is made up of 14 amino acids. Germline CDR1 reads MGHDK; CDR2 reads SYGVNS. The V gene lost 6 bases and the J gene lost 4 bases, with 13 bases spanning the gap. In DNA, the CDR3 is TGTGCCAGCAGCAGGGGTCTAGGAGGAAACACCATATATTTT. This sequence encodes CASSRGLGGNTIYF.

The chain carries TRBV2 and TRBJ2-3; 9 bases fit TRBD2. CDR1 and CDR2 from the germline V gene are SNHLY and FYNNEI. The CDR3 is 14 residues long. With 7 bases clipped from V and 4 bases from J, the junction kept 6 bases outside the gene matches. CDR3 nucleotides: TGTGCCAGCAAAGCTAGCGGGACAGCAGATACGCAGTATTTT. The encoded protein is CASKASGTADTQYF.

The chain couples TRBV6-6 to TRBJ2-5; D possibly corresponds to TRBD1 (6 bases). In germline, CDR1 is MNHNY, CDR2 SVGAGI (reference sequence). This CDR3 comprises 13 residues. V was shortened by 7 bases and J by 3 bases, with 12 bases between the two germline ends. The CDR3 loop is CASTGVGKETQYF. The CDR3 bases are TGTGCCAGCACAGGGGTAGGAAAAGAGACCCAGTACTTC.

The V gene is TRBV5-5, the J gene TRBJ1-1; TRBD1 matches at 7 bases. The CDR3 loop spans 14 amino acids. Germline V gives CDR1 SGHKS, CDR2 YYEKEE (reference sequence). V was pared by 4 bases and J by 1 base, with 4 bases of the junction left unmatched. The CDR3 loop is CASSKGQKNTEAFF. In DNA, the CDR3 is TGTGCCAGCAGCAAGGGACAGAAGAACACTGAAGCTTTCTTT.

CDR3 DNA sequence: TGTGCCAGCTGGGACAGTGTCTACAATGAGCAGTTCTTC. It specifies CASWDSVYNEQFF. The chain carries TRBV5-4 and TRBJ2-1; 7 bases agree with TRBD1. The CDR3 consists of 13 residues. After removal of 7 bases from V and 3 bases from J, the junction contained 4 bases not matched to a gene. Germline values: CDR1 SGHNT, CDR2 YYREEE (reference sequence).